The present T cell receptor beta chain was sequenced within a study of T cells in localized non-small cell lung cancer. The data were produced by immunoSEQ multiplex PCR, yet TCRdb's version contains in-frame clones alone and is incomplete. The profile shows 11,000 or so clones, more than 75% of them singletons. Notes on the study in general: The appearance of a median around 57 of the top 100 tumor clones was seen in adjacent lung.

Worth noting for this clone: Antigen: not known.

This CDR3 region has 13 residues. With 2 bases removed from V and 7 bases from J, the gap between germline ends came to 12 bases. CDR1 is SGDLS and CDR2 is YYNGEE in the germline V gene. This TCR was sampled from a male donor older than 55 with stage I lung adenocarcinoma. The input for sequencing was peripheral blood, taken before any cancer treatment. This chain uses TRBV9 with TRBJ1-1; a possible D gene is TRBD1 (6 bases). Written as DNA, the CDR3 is TGTGCCAGCAGCGTGGGGACACGGAATGAAGCTTTCTTT. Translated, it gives CASSVGTRNEAFF.